What follows are 32 T cell receptor beta chains derived from one specimen sequenced in a study of blood T cells in healthy people across ages. Together with a sample-barcoded 5' primer, a J-beta primer mix was included in a second PCR lasting roughly 6 to 12 cycles. TCRdb itself ran the 5' RACE reads through MiXCR, one entry per CDR3 protein. The sample yields approximately 1.5 million distinct CDR3 sequences, around 36% seen once. The material sequenced was blood. These receptors came from a woman aged 25 to 39 in good health.

About this clonotype itself: Possible read error: a much larger clone is one base away. V usage is TRBV10-3 and J usage is TRBJ2-3, with TRBD1 as a possible D gene (5 bases). The CDR3 has 13 amino acids. The V gene's germline CDR1 is ENHRY and CDR2 SYGVKD. Trimming took 10 bases from V and 2 from J, leaving 13 bases between them. CDR3 sequence reads: CATSQGITDTQYF. The CDR3 DNA reads TGTGCCACCTCTCAGGGTATCACAGATACGCAGTATTTT.

The chain couples TRBV20-1 to TRBJ2-5; D unresolved. The CDR3 spans 11 residues. Trimming removed 3 bases at V and 3 bases at J, with 5 bases between. CDR1 and CDR2 from the germline V gene are DFQATT and SNEGSKA (reference sequence). Here the CDR3 reads CSASNKETQYF. In nucleotides, the CDR3 is TGCAGTGCTAGTAATAAAGAGACCCAGTACTTC.

This chain uses TRBV4-1 with TRBJ2-7, with a weak D call TRBD2 (5 bases). Germline assignment: CDR1 MGHRA and CDR2 YSYEKL. V lost 4 bases and J lost 4, with 17 bases in between. The CDR3 is made up of 15 amino acids. The CDR3 reads CASSPLEDRGYEQYF. The CDR3 coding sequence is TGCGCCAGCAGCCCCCTTGAGGACCGAGGGTACGAGCAGTACTTC.

This rearrangement joins TRBV5-1 to TRBJ1-2; D gene unclear. V was clipped by 2 bases and J by 2 bases, with 7 bases between them. The CDR3 runs 13 residues. Germline V CDR1 and CDR2: SGHRS, YFSETQ. The CDR3 nucleotides read TGCGCCAGCAGCTTTGAAGAGAACTATGGCTACACCTTC. Its translation: CASSFEENYGYTF.

This clonotype was seen a few times. Its ends do not fully match the called genes, so a read error is possible. The chain links TRBV6-1 to TRBJ1-2, with 7 bases identical to TRBD1. This CDR3 is built from 12 residues. The germline CDR1 and CDR2 sequences are MNHNS and SASEGT. In DNA, the CDR3 is TGTGCCTGCAGTGACAGGGTGGGAGGCTACACCTTC. It encodes CACSDRVGGYTF.

V and J are TRBV7-8 and TRBJ2-7, with unresolved D. The CDR3 is 15 amino acids. Trimming cost V 5 bases and J 6 bases, with 20 bases left between them. CDR1 is SGHVS, CDR2 FQNEAQ, per germline. CDR3 sequence reads: CASSPASRMQSEQYF. The CDR3 coding sequence is TGTGCCAGCAGCCCGGCTTCACGGATGCAGTCCGAGCAGTACTTC.

This clonotype was observed a few times. The genes are TRBV27 and TRBJ2-7; TRBD1 aligns across 7 bases. The V gene's germline CDR1 is MNHEY and CDR2 SMNVEV (reference sequence). The CDR3 is 16 amino acids. V shed 4 bases, J shed 0 bases, and the junction held 9 bases outside the gene matches. CDR3 DNA: TGTGCCAGCAGTTCGACAGGGCCTACCTACTCCTACGAGCAGTACTTC. It encodes CASSSTGPTYSYEQYF.

This clonotype was detected only a few times. The V gene is TRBV6-1, the J gene TRBJ1-5, with a tentative D call TRBD1 (6 bases). CDR1 is MNHNS, CDR2 SASEGT, per germline. CDR3 length: 13 amino acids. The V end lost 9 bases, the J end lost 5 bases, and 14 bases lay between the germline ends. CDR3 coding DNA: TGTGCCAGGCCGGGACATCGGGATCAGCCCCAGCATTTT. It translates to CARPGHRDQPQHF.

Worth noting for this clonotype: The germline gene is not matched at one end of the junction; a read error may be the cause. The rearrangement links TRBV3-1 to TRBJ1-2; 9 positions match TRBD1. This CDR3 contains 14 residues. Germline V CDR1 and CDR2: LGHDT, YNNKEL (reference sequence). CDR3 coding DNA: TGTACCAGCAGCCAGGAACAGGGGGCACATGGCTACACCTTC. As protein: CTSSQEQGAHGYTF.

This clonotype was seen a handful of times. The chain couples TRBV4-1 to TRBJ2-3, with 9 bases fitting TRBD2. CDR1 MGHRA and CDR2 YSYEKL come from the germline V gene. V shed 2 bases and J 5 bases; nucleotides not matched to a gene: 8. The CDR3 sequence is 16 residues long. The CDR3 loop reads CASSQLGLASGDTQYF. The CDR3 nucleotides read TGCGCCAGCAGCCAACTGGGACTAGCTAGCGGAGATACGCAGTATTTT.

The V gene is TRBV5-1, the J gene TRBJ1-2; unclear D gene. The CDR3 runs 12 residues. V was pared by 8 bases and J by 4 bases, with 12 bases between. Germline V CDR1 and CDR2: SGHRS, YFSETQ. This chain's CDR3 is CASGAVTYGYTF. The CDR3 DNA reads TGCGCCAGTGGCGCAGTAACCTATGGCTACACCTTC. The full variable domain, completed using reference TRBV5-1 and TRBJ1-2, is KAGVTQTPRYLIKTRGQQVTLSCSPISGHRSVSWYQQTPGQGLQFLFEYFSETQRNKGNFPGRFSGRQFSNSRSEMNVSTLELGDSALYLCASGAVTYGYTFGSGTRLTVV.

This clonotype showed up just a few times. The rearrangement joins TRBV20-1 to TRBJ2-5, with 10 bases aligning to TRBD1. Trimming removed 5 bases from V and 11 bases from J; junction bases left unmatched: 14. CDR3 length: 14 amino acids. CDR1 is DFQATT, CDR2 SNEGSKA, per germline (reference sequence). The CDR3 nucleotides read TGCAGTGCTCTACCGGGACAGGGGACACCGGGGCAGTACTTC. Translation: CSALPGQGTPGQYF.

The V call is TRBV6-2 or TRBV6-3, the J call TRBJ2-1, with D unresolved. This CDR3 region has 16 residues. The V end lost 0 bases, the J end lost 3 bases, and 12 bases lay between the germline ends. Looked up from germline, CDR1 is MNHEY and CDR2 is SVGEGT. The CDR3 coding sequence is TGTGCCAGCAGTTACTCGATTGAGACGGGCTACAATGAGCAGTTCTTC. Protein product: CASSYSIETGYNEQFF.

This clonotype was observed at least ten times. V is TRBV29-1 and J is TRBJ2-1; the D is unclear. Deletions cut 5 bases from V and 5 bases from J, with 4 bases between. This CDR3 region has 10 residues. Germline V CDR1 and CDR2: SQVTM, ANQGSEA. Here the CDR3 reads CSVPDNEQFF. The CDR3 DNA reads TGCAGCGTTCCTGACAATGAGCAGTTCTTC.

V usage is TRBV13 and J usage is TRBJ2-1; TRBD2 agrees at 9 bases. The CDR3 has 16 residues. CDR1 is PRHDT and CDR2 is FYEKMQ in the germline V gene (reference sequence). Unmatched junction bases numbered 13, after V lost 5 bases and J lost 8 bases. The CDR3 sequence is CASSPIDGGGEDEQFF. The DNA for the CDR3 is TGTGCCAGCAGCCCGATAGACGGCGGGGGGGAGGATGAGCAGTTCTTC.

This clonotype was counted at least ten times. V gene TRBV6-6 combines with J gene TRBJ2-7; D gene unclear. V lost 0 bases and J 1 base, leaving 7 bases between the germline ends. Germline V lookup: CDR1 MNHNY, CDR2 SVGAGI (reference sequence). The CDR3 loop spans 14 amino acids. Written as DNA, the CDR3 is TGTGCCAGCAGTTACTCGAGTCGGTCCTACGAGCAGTACTTC. Protein product: CASSYSSRSYEQYF.

The CDR3 coding sequence is TGTGCCAGCACCCGAAGGACTAGCGGGAGCTACGAGCAGTACTTC. This gives the protein CASTRRTSGSYEQYF. The J gene is TRBJ2-5, the V gene TRBV6-1, with 13 positions matching TRBD2. The J call may be wrong; the DNA end is better matched by TRBJ2-7. The germline gives CDR1 MNHNS, CDR2 SASEGT. The CDR3 is 15 residues long.

V usage is TRBV11-1 and J usage is TRBJ2-1; TRBD2 aligns across 10 bases. The CDR3 covers 15 residues. V dropped 0 bases and J dropped 6; count of bases not matched to a gene: 2. CDR1 is SGHAT and CDR2 is FQDESV in the germline V gene (reference sequence). The CDR3 loop is CASSLALAGANEQFF. CDR3 bases: TGTGCCAGCAGCTTAGCTCTAGCGGGAGCCAATGAGCAGTTCTTC.

This clonotype occurred a few times. The gene calls are TRBV6-1 and TRBJ1-6; D is unclear. The CDR3 consists of 13 residues. Trimming took 7 bases from V and 10 from J, leaving 14 bases between them. Germline lookup yields CDR1 MNHNS and CDR2 SASEGT. The CDR3 loop reads CASMVSSRSPLHF. The CDR3 DNA follows: TGTGCCAGCATGGTCAGTTCTAGGTCACCCCTCCACTTT.

This clonotype was observed a handful of times. The chain has TRBV20-1 and TRBJ1-6; possible D gene TRBD1, 6 bases. The ends were cut back, 1 base at V and 10 bases at J, with 20 bases in the middle. Germline loops: CDR1 DFQATT, CDR2 SNEGSKA (reference sequence). The CDR3 runs to 16 residues. CDR3 bases: TGCAGTGCTAGAGTTCAGAGGACAGAATTAGTGTCACCCCTCCACTTT. This gives the protein CSARVQRTELVSPLHF.

With regard to this clonotype: With a much larger clone just one base away, this may be a read error. The V call is TRBV20-1, the J call TRBJ2-4, with a weak D call TRBD2 (5 bases). V was trimmed by 1 base and J by 1 base, leaving 11 bases between them. Germline CDR1 reads DFQATT; CDR2 reads SNEGSKA (reference sequence). The CDR3 consists of 15 residues. For the CDR3, the DNA is TGCAGTGCTAGAGGCGGGCTAGCCGCCAAAAACATTCAGTACTTC. Protein product: CSARGGLAAKNIQYF.

This chain joins TRBV9 and TRBJ2-3; D gene uncertain. The CDR3 is 14 amino acids. The germline gives CDR1 SGDLS, CDR2 YYNGEE. Trimming shortened V by 2 bases and J by 2 bases, and 9 bases separated the two germline ends. The CDR3 is CASSVSQFTDTQYF. CDR3 coding DNA: TGTGCCAGCAGCGTTTCACAGTTCACAGATACGCAGTATTTT.

V and J are TRBV7-9 and TRBJ1-2, with D hard to call. CDR3 length equals 14 residues. Germline assignment: CDR1 SEHNR and CDR2 FQNEAQ (reference sequence). V was cut by 6 bases and J by 7 bases, with 18 bases left in between. CDR3 coding DNA: TGTGCCAGCAGTCCCACGTTGGAGGAGCGTGGCTACACCTTC. Translated: CASSPTLEERGYTF.

This clonotype has more than one count but fewer than ten. The chain uses TRBV6-6 and TRBJ1-5; no definite D call. The germline V gene has CDR1 MNHNY and CDR2 SVGAGI (reference sequence). V was cut by 8 bases and J by 2 bases, with 16 bases left in between. This CDR3 contains 15 residues. Written as DNA, the CDR3 is TGTGCCAGCGATTATGAGAGAATGGGCAATCAGCCCCAGCATTTT. Its protein product is CASDYERMGNQPQHF.

A word on this clonotype: A much larger clone lies one base from this, so it may be a read error. The CDR3 DNA is TGTGCCACCGGCAGCTCATGGACAACCACCATTTACTACGAGCAGTACTTC. Amino acid sequence: CATGSSWTTTIYYEQYF. The V and J genes are TRBV15 and TRBJ2-7, with D maybe TRBD1 (5 bases). Germline CDR1 and CDR2: LNHNV and YYDKDF (reference sequence). The CDR3 is 17 residues long.

This clonotype has only a few counts. The rearrangement uses TRBV2 and TRBJ2-3, with 8 bases matching TRBD1. The V and J ends lost 10 bases and 1 base, in that order; junction bases with no gene match: 4. The CDR3 is 13 residues long. Germline V gene sequence: CDR1 SNHLY, CDR2 FYNNEI. CDR3 DNA sequence: TGTGCCACACCGGGACAGGGCACAGATACGCAGTATTTT. This sequence encodes CATPGQGTDTQYF.

This clonotype was picked up a small number of times. The chain couples TRBV5-6 to TRBJ1-4, with TRBD1 as a possible D gene (6 bases). This CDR3 is built from 14 residues. Germline V gene sequence: CDR1 SGHDT, CDR2 YYEEEE. The germline V and J ends were trimmed by 5 bases and 8 bases, with 16 bases remaining between them. CDR3 loop: CASSSGGLGEKLFF. Written as DNA, the CDR3 is TGTGCCAGCAGTTCCGGGGGCCTCGGGGAAAAACTGTTTTTT. Together with reference TRBV5-6 and TRBJ1-4, the CDR3 gives the full variable domain: DAGVTQSPTHLIKTRGQQVTLRCSPKSGHDTVSWYQQALGQGPQFIFQYYEEEERQRGNFPDRFSGHQFPNYSSELNVNALLLGDSALYLCASSSGGLGEKLFFGSGTQLSVL.

CDR3 in DNA: TGTGCCTGGAGTGTATTTCAGGGAAAGGCTGAAGCTTTCTTT. It is translated as CAWSVFQGKAEAFF. The rearrangement links TRBV30 to TRBJ1-1, with D perhaps matching TRBD1 (5 bases). Germline CDR1 and CDR2: GTSNPN and SVGIG (reference sequence). V lost 0 bases to trimming and J lost 6 bases, with 14 bases between them. The CDR3 consists of 14 residues. The variable domain in full, completed from reference TRBV30 and TRBJ1-1, reads SQTIHQWPATLVQPVGSPLSLECTVEGTSNPNLYWYRQAAGRGLQLLFYSVGIGQISSEVPQNLSASRPQDRQFILSSKKLLLSDSGFYLCAWSVFQGKAEAFFGQGTRLTVV.

This rearrangement joins TRBV5-6 to TRBJ2-3; D is unclear. From germline, CDR1 is SGHDT and CDR2 YYEEEE. Trimming removed 0 bases from V and 4 bases from J, with 12 bases in between. The CDR3 sequence is 15 residues long. The CDR3 region is CASSLDPTRPDTQYF. CDR3 DNA: TGTGCCAGCAGCTTGGACCCCACCCGGCCAGATACGCAGTATTTT.

This clonotype has at least ten counts. The V and J genes are TRBV29-1 and TRBJ2-3, with a weak D call TRBD1 (6 bases). There are 15 residues in the CDR3. V dropped 1 base and J dropped 2 bases, with 13 bases sitting between them. Per germline, CDR1 SQVTM and CDR2 ANQGSEA. CDR3 amino acids: CSVEGGPPHTDTQYF. CDR3 DNA: TGCAGCGTTGAAGGGGGGCCTCCTCACACAGATACGCAGTATTTT.

This clonotype turned up a few times. This rearrangement joins TRBV28 to TRBJ2-3; D uncertain. CDR1 and CDR2 (germline): MDHEN, SYDVKM. This CDR3 is 15 amino acids long. The V end was cut by 3 bases, the J end by 2 bases, with 12 bases between. DNA for the CDR3: TGTGCCAGCAGTTTGCTTACCCACCTCACAGATACGCAGTATTTT. Its translation is CASSLLTHLTDTQYF.

This clonotype was detected only a few times. This chain uses TRBV4-2 with TRBJ2-5, with a possible D match to TRBD1 (6 bases). V lost 0 bases and J lost 7, with 15 bases in between. CDR3 length equals 15 residues. CDR1 is LGHNA and CDR2 is YNFKEQ in the germline V gene. The CDR3: CASSQDVGGPWTQYF. The DNA for the CDR3 is TGTGCCAGCAGCCAAGATGTTGGGGGCCCATGGACCCAGTACTTC.